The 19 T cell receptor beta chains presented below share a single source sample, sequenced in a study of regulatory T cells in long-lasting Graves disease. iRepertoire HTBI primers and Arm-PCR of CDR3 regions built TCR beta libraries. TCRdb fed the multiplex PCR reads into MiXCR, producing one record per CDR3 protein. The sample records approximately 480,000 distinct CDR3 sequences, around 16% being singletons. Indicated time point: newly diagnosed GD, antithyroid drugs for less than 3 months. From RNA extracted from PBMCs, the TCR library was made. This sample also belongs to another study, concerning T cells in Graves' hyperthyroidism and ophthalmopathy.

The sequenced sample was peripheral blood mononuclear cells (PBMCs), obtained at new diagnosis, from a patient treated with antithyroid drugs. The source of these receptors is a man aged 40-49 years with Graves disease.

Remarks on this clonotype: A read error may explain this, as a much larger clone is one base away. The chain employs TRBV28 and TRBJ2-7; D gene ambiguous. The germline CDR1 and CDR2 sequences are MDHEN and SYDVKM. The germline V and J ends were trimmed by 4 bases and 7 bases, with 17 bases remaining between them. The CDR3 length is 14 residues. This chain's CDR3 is CASSSLPKNNEQYF. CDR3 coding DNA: TGTGCCAGCAGTTCACTCCCAAAGAACAATGAGCAGTACTTC.

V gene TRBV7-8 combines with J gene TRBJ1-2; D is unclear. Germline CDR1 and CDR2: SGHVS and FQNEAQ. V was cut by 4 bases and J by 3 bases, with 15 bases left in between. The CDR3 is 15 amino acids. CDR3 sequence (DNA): TGTGCCAGCAGCTACCCTGGATCGGGTTACTATGGCTACACCTTC. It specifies CASSYPGSGYYGYTF.

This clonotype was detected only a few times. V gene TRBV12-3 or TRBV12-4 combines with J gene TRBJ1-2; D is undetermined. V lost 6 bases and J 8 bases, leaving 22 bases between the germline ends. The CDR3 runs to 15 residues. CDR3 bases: TGTGCCAGCAGCCAAGGAGGGTCACCCTCGGAGGGCTACACCTTC. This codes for CASSQGGSPSEGYTF.

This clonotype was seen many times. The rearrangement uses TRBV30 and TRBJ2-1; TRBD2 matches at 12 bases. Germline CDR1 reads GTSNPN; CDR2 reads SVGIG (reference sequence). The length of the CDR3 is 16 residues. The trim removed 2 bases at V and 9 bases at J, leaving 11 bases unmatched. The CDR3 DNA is TGTGCCTGGAGTTCATTAGCTAGCGGGAGGGCAGGTGAGCAGTTCTTC. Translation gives CAWSSLASGRAGEQFF. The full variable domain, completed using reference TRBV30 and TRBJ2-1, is SQTIHQWPATLVQPVGSPLSLECTVEGTSNPNLYWYRQAAGRGLQLLFYSVGIGQISSEVPQNLSASRPQDRQFILSSKKLLLSDSGFYLCAWSSLASGRAGEQFFGPGTRLTVL.

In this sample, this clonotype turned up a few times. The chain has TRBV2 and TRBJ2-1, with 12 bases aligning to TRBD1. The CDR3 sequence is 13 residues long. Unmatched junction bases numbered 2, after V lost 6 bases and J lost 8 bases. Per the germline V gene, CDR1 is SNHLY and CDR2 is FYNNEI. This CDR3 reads CASRGQGADEQFF. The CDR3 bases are TGTGCCAGCAGGGGACAGGGGGCCGATGAGCAGTTCTTC. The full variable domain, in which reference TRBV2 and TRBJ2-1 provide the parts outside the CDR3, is EPEVTQTPSHQVTQMGQEVILRCVPISNHLYFYWYRQILGQKVEFLVSFYNNEISEKSEIFDDQFSVERPDGSNFTLKIRSTKLEDSAMYFCASRGQGADEQFFGPGTRLTVL.

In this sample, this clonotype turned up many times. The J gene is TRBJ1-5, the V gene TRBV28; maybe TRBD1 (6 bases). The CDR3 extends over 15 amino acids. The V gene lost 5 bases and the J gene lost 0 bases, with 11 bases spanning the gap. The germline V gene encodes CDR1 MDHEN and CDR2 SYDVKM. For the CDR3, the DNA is TGTGCCAGCAGTCGACAGGTTCATAGCAATCAGCCCCAGCATTTT. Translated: CASSRQVHSNQPQHF.

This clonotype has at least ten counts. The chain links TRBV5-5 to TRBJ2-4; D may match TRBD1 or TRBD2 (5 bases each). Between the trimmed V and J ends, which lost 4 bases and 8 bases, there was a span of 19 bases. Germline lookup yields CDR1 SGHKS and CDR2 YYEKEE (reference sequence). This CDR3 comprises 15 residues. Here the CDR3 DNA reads TGTGCCAGCAGCGCAATATCGGGGCCAGCGGACATTCAGTACTTC. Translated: CASSAISGPADIQYF.

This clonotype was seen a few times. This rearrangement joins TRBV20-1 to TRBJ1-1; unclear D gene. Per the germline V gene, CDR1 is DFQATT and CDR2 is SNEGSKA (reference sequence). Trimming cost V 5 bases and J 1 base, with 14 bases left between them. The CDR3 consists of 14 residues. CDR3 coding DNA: TGCAGTGCTCGAGGTACCGCGGCGAACACTGAAGCTTTCTTT. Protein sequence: CSARGTAANTEAFF.

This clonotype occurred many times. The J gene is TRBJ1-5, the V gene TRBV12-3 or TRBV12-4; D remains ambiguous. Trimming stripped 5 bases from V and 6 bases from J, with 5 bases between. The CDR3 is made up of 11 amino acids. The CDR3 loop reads CASSPSQPQHF. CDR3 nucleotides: TGTGCCAGCAGTCCAAGTCAGCCCCAGCATTTT.

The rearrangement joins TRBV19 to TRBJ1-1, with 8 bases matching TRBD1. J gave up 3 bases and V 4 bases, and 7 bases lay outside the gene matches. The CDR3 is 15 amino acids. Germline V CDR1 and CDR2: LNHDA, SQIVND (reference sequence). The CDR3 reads CASSTRDRGYTEAFF. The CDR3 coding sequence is TGTGCCAGTAGTACGCGCGACAGGGGCTACACTGAAGCTTTCTTT.

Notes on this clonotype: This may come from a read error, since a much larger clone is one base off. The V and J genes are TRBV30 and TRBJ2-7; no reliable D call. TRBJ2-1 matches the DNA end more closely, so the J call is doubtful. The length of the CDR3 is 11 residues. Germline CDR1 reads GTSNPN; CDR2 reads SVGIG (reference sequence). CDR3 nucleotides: TGTGCCTGGAGTAGCCTGGAGACCCAGTTCTTC. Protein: CAWSSLETQFF.

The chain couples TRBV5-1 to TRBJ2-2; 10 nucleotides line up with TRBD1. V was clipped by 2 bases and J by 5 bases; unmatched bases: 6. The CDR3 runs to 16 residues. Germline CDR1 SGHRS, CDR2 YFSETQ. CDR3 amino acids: CASSLRTGGWTGELFF. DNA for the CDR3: TGCGCCAGCAGCTTACGGACAGGGGGATGGACCGGGGAGCTGTTTTTT.

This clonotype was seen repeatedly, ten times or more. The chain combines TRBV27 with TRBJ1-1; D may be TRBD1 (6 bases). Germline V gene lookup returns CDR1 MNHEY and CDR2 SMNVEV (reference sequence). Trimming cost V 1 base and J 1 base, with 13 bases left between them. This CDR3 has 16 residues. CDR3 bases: TGTGCCAGCAGTTTATTACCGGGACAAGGGAACACTGAAGCTTTCTTT. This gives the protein CASSLLPGQGNTEAFF.

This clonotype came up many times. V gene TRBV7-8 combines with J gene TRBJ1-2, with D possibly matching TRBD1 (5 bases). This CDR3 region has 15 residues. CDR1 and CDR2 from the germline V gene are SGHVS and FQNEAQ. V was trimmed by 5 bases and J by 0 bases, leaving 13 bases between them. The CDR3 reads CASSVRDLANYGYTF. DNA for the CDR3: TGTGCCAGCAGCGTCCGGGACCTAGCTAACTATGGCTACACCTTC.

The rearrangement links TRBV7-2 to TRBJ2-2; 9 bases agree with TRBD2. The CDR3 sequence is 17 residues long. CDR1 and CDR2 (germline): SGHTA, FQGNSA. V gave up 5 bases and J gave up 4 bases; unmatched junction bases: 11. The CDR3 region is CASSPMWREGRTGELFF. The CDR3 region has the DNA TGTGCCAGCAGCCCTATGTGGCGGGAGGGCCGCACCGGGGAGCTGTTTTTT. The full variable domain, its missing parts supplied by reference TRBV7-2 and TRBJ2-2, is GAGVSQSPSNKVTEKGKDVELRCDPISGHTALYWYRQSLGQGLEFLIYFQGNSAPDKSGLPSDRFSAERTGGSVSTLTIQRTQQEDSAVYLCASSPMWREGRTGELFFGEGSRLTVL.

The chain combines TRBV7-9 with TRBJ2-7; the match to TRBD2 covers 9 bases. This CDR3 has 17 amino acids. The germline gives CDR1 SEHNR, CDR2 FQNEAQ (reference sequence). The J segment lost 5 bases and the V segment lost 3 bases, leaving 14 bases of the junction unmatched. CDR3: CASSLDSGSLAKNEQYF. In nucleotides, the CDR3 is TGTGCCAGCAGCTTGGATAGCGGGAGCCTAGCGAAAAACGAGCAGTACTTC.

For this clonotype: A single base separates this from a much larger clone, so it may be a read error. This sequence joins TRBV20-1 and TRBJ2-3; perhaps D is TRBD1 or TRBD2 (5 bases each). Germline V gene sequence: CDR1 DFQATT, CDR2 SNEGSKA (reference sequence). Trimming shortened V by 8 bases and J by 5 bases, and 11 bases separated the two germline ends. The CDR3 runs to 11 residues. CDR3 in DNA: TGCAGTTCGGGGCCCGGAGATACGCAGTATTTT. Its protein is CSSGPGDTQYF.

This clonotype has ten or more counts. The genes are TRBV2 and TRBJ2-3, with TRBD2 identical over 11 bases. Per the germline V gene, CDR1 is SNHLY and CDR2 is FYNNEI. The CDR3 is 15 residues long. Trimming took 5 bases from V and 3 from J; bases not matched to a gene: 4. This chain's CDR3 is CASSYRLAGTDTQYF. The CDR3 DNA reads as TGTGCCAGCAGTTACAGACTAGCGGGAACAGATACGCAGTATTTT.

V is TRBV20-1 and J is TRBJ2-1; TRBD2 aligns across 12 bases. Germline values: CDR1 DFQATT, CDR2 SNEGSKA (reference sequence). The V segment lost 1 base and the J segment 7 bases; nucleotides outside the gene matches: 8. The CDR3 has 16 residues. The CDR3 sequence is CSARGLAGGIRNEQFF. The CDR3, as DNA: TGCAGTGCTAGAGGTCTAGCGGGAGGGATTCGAAATGAGCAGTTCTTC.